This T cell receptor (beta chain) was documented in a study of blood T cell repertoires in COVID-19. Study context: Sites across the United States, Italy and Spain contributed samples from acute and convalescent COVID-19. T cells, B-cell-depleted T cells, or PBMCs provided the cDNA or gDNA that served as material.

Trimming stripped 1 base from V and 6 bases from J, with 10 bases between. This CDR3 has 14 residues. Germline V gene sequence: CDR1 MDHEN, CDR2 SYDVKM. Here immunoSEQ multiplex PCR was the method, and the copy in TCRdb shows in-frame clones only, minus some. The sample contains 80,000 to 100,000 clones, under 85% of which appear only once. Sequencing was done on a sample of peripheral blood. This rearrangement joins TRBV28 to TRBJ1-5; D is uncertain. The receptor comes from an older man with acute or convalescent COVID-19. CDR3 bases: TGTGCCAGCAGTTTATCCCGGGTGAGTCAGCCCCAGCATTTT. Translation: CASSLSRVSQPQHF.